Listed here are 29 T cell receptor beta chains from one sample, sequenced in a study of graft-versus-host responses after intestinal transplantation. The data were produced by immunoSEQ multiplex PCR, yet TCRdb's version contains in-frame clones alone and is incomplete. The table lists over 10,000 clones, 70% to 85% of them singletons. Source: PBMCs, taken just over 300 days after intestinal transplant. Receptors originate from a human patient who received an intestinal transplant, so some T cells may come from the graft donor.

This clone occurred a few times. The J gene is TRBJ1-1, the V gene TRBV11-1; D is ambiguous. CDR3 length equals 13 residues. In germline, CDR1 is SGHAT, CDR2 FQDESV (reference sequence). The V end was cut by 2 bases, the J end by 6 bases, with 10 bases between. The CDR3 loop is CASSLFVAAEAFF. Here the CDR3 DNA reads TGTGCCAGCAGCTTATTCGTGGCTGCTGAAGCTTTCTTT.

This clone has just a few counts. The V gene is TRBV19, the J gene TRBJ2-7; 10 bases fit TRBD2. CDR1 and CDR2 from the germline V gene are LNHDA and SQIVND (reference sequence). V lost 4 bases to trimming and J lost 0 bases; unmatched junction nucleotides: 6. The CDR3 contains 16 residues. In DNA, the CDR3 is TGTGCCAGTAGTAGGACTAGCGGTTTGAGCTCCTACGAGCAGTACTTC. This sequence encodes CASSRTSGLSSYEQYF.

V and J are TRBV28 and TRBJ1-6; a weak D match, TRBD1 (5 bases). Per germline, CDR1 MDHEN and CDR2 SYDVKM. This CDR3 spans 17 amino acids. Between the trimmed V and J ends, which lost 3 bases and 7 bases, there was a span of 19 bases. CDR3 DNA: TGTGCCAGCAGTTTTGGGTGGGGCTCTCTATGGAATTCACCCCTCCACTTT. This sequence encodes CASSFGWGSLWNSPLHF. Supplemented by reference TRBV28 and TRBJ1-6, the full variable domain reads DVKVTQSSRYLVKRTGEKVFLECVQDMDHENMFWYRQDPGLGLRLIYFSYDVKMKEKGDIPEGYSVSREKKERFSLILESASTNQTSMYLCASSFGWGSLWNSPLHFGNGTRLTVT.

This clone was found once. This rearrangement joins TRBV28 to TRBJ2-7; 7 bases fit TRBD1. This CDR3 has 15 amino acids. Looked up from germline, CDR1 is MDHEN and CDR2 is SYDVKM. Trimming took 6 bases from V and 0 from J; bases not matched to a gene: 8. CDR3 sequence (DNA): TGTGCCAGCAGCCTCGGGACAGTCAGCTCCTACGAGCAGTACTTC. Translated, it gives CASSLGTVSSYEQYF. Based on the CDR3 plus reference TRBV28 and TRBJ2-7, the full variable domain is DVKVTQSSRYLVKRTGEKVFLECVQDMDHENMFWYRQDPGLGLRLIYFSYDVKMKEKGDIPEGYSVSREKKERFSLILESASTNQTSMYLCASSLGTVSSYEQYFGPGTRLTVT.

The V gene is TRBV25-1, the J gene TRBJ2-1, with 9 nucleotides matching TRBD1. CDR3 length: 15 residues. V was pared by 4 bases and J by 4 bases, with 5 bases of the junction left unmatched. Germline loops: CDR1 MGHDK, CDR2 SYGVNS. In nucleotides, the CDR3 is TGTGCCAGCAGTGCACAGGGGGCCAGGTACAATGAGCAGTTCTTC. This sequence encodes CASSAQGARYNEQFF.

In this sample, this clone turned up a few times. The gene calls are TRBV9 and TRBJ1-5; unclear D gene. CDR3 size: 13 residues. V lost 0 bases and J lost 4, with 5 bases in between. Germline V CDR1 and CDR2: SGDLS, YYNGEE. CDR3 amino acids: CASSVGFNQPQHF. CDR3 nucleotides: TGTGCCAGCAGCGTAGGGTTTAATCAGCCCCAGCATTTT.

This clone was counted between two and nine times. J is TRBJ1-5 and V is TRBV29-1; possible D gene TRBD1, 5 bases. The ends were cut back, 5 bases at V and 4 bases at J, with 15 bases in the middle. The CDR3 length is 14 residues. Germline V gene sequence: CDR1 SQVTM, CDR2 ANQGSEA. This CDR3 reads CSVRTLTGNQPQHF. The DNA of the CDR3 is TGCAGCGTTAGGACACTCACTGGAAATCAGCCCCAGCATTTT.

The chain has TRBV21-1 and TRBJ1-5; no DNA check was done on the table's D call, TRBD1. TRBV21-1 represents a pseudogene. The CDR3 covers 15 residues. The CDR3 nucleotides are TGTGCCAGCAGCTTCTCACAGGGGGCGGGCCGGCCCCAGCATTTT. Translation gives CASSFSQGAGRPQHF.

The CDR3 bases are TGTGCCAGCAGTGAAAGGAGGCCTCAAGAGACCCAGTACTTC. It translates to CASSERRPQETQYF. V is TRBV6-1 and J is TRBJ2-5, with D tentatively TRBD2 (5 bases). The CDR3 contains 14 residues. V lost 2 bases and J lost 2, with 9 bases in between. From germline, CDR1 is MNHNS and CDR2 SASEGT.

This chain connects TRBV16 to TRBJ1-1; no firm D call. Trimming took 1 base from V and 8 from J, leaving 11 bases between them. CDR1 KGHSY and CDR2 FQNENV come from the germline V gene. The CDR3 extends over 13 amino acids. CDR3 sequence: CASSQLGWAEAFF. In DNA, the CDR3 is TGTGCCAGCAGCCAATTGGGCTGGGCAGAAGCTTTCTTT.

This chain uses TRBV15 with TRBJ2-7; possible D gene TRBD2, 5 bases. CDR3 length: 15 amino acids. The V gene's germline CDR1 is LNHNV and CDR2 YYDKDF (reference sequence). Trimming took off 0 bases at V and 2 bases at J, with 11 bases between the two ends. In nucleotides, the CDR3 is TGTGCCACCAGCAGAGATCCGAGGGTCGCCTACGAGCAGTACTTC. Its protein is CATSRDPRVAYEQYF.

The chain carries TRBV15 and TRBJ2-5; D remains ambiguous. The CDR3 covers 14 residues. The V gene's germline CDR1 is LNHNV and CDR2 YYDKDF (reference sequence). V was clipped by 0 bases and J by 7 bases, with 12 bases between them. CDR3 coding DNA: TGTGCCACCAGCAGAGACGACGACTCCGGGACCCAGTACTTC. Protein sequence: CATSRDDDSGTQYF. Using reference TRBV15 and TRBJ2-5 for the parts outside the CDR3, the full variable domain is DAMVIQNPRYQVTQFGKPVTLSCSQTLNHNVMYWYQQKSSQAPKLLFHYYDKDFNNEADTPDNFQSRRPNTSFCFLDIRSPGLGDTAMYLCATSRDDDSGTQYFGPGTRLLVL.

This rearrangement joins TRBV6-5 to TRBJ1-1; 10 positions agree with TRBD1. V lost 7 bases, J lost 4 bases, and 3 bases stayed unmatched. Germline assignment: CDR1 MNHEY and CDR2 SVGAGI. This CDR3 spans 13 amino acids. The chain's CDR3 is CASTRTGGTEAFF. The CDR3 DNA reads TGTGCCAGCACCAGGACAGGGGGCACTGAAGCTTTCTTT.

V gene TRBV5-1 combines with J gene TRBJ2-1, with TRBD1 as a possible D gene (7 bases). This CDR3 has 18 amino acids. Per the germline V gene, CDR1 is SGHRS and CDR2 is YFSETQ. The V end was cut by 0 bases, the J end by 3 bases, with 19 bases between. CDR3 residues: CASSLGPGGGQNYNEQFF. The DNA for the CDR3 is TGCGCCAGCAGCTTGGGCCCTGGAGGGGGCCAAAACTACAATGAGCAGTTCTTC.

V is TRBV5-1 and J is TRBJ2-1; 8 bases map to TRBD1. The V and J ends lost 5 bases and 5 bases, in that order; junction bases with no gene match: 12. Germline V gene sequence: CDR1 SGHRS, CDR2 YFSETQ. This CDR3 region has 16 residues. CDR3 region: CASSLRTGFNDNEQFF. CDR3 DNA: TGCGCCAGCAGTTTAAGGACAGGGTTTAATGACAATGAGCAGTTCTTC.

This chain joins TRBV6-4 and TRBJ2-3; 12 bases map to TRBD1. Trimming removed 2 bases from V and 2 bases from J; junction bases left unmatched: 2. Germline V gene sequence: CDR1 MRHNA, CDR2 SNTAGT. The CDR3 has 16 amino acids. CDR3: CASSDGTGGHTDTQYF. CDR3 DNA: TGTGCCAGCAGTGACGGGACAGGGGGCCACACAGATACGCAGTATTTT.

The chain combines TRBV4-1 with TRBJ1-1; maybe TRBD1 (5 bases). The CDR3 consists of 18 residues. In germline, CDR1 is MGHRA, CDR2 YSYEKL. V shed 1 base and J shed 1 base, with 19 bases lying between them. The CDR3 sequence: CASSQGGRSAGRNTEAFF. DNA of the CDR3: TGCGCCAGCAGCCAAGGGGGACGGTCGGCAGGGAGGAACACTGAAGCTTTCTTT.

The CDR3 nucleotides are TGTGCCAGCAGCCGGGACATTGGGGAGACCCAGTACTTC. Translated: CASSRDIGETQYF. The chain couples TRBV14 to TRBJ2-5; D perhaps matches TRBD1 (6 bases). Looked up from germline, CDR1 is SGHDN and CDR2 is FVKESK. CDR3 length: 13 residues. V dropped 4 bases and J dropped 5 bases, with 11 bases sitting between them.

This clone was recorded once. This sequence joins TRBV5-6 and TRBJ1-6, with D uncertain. CDR1 and CDR2 from the germline V gene are SGHDT and YYEEEE. The V end was cut by 4 bases, the J end by 12 bases, with 14 bases between. The CDR3 spans 13 residues. DNA for the CDR3: TGTGCCAGCAGCCCCACCGGGCATAAACCCCTCCACTTT. Protein sequence: CASSPTGHKPLHF.

This clone was seen a handful of times. This sequence joins TRBV7-2 and TRBJ2-4; 11 positions agree with TRBD2. Germline V lookup: CDR1 SGHTA, CDR2 FQGNSA. The junction had 7 bases not matched to a gene; V was cut back by 5 bases and J by 10 bases. The CDR3 consists of 14 residues. CDR3 in amino acids: CASSGSGGARIQYF. The CDR3 nucleotides read TGTGCCAGCAGCGGTAGCGGGGGGGCGAGGATTCAGTACTTC.

The V and J genes are TRBV2 and TRBJ2-5; D not certain. Per the germline V gene, CDR1 is SNHLY and CDR2 is FYNNEI. Trimming left V 6 bases short and J 1 base short, with 12 bases between. The CDR3 is made up of 14 amino acids. The CDR3 nucleotides read TGTGCCAGCAGGGGGTTTCCTGCCCAAGAGACCCAGTACTTC. Translating it yields CASRGFPAQETQYF.

J is TRBJ2-7 and V is TRBV4-3; D not certain. The CDR3 runs to 13 residues. The V and J ends lost 1 base and 7 bases respectively, with 11 bases between them. Germline CDR1 LGHNA, CDR2 YSLEER. This CDR3 is CASSQGTYWEQYF. As DNA, the CDR3 is TGCGCCAGCAGCCAAGGGACCTACTGGGAGCAGTACTTC.

The V call is TRBV5-4, the J call TRBJ1-1; D is undetermined. Germline V gene lookup returns CDR1 SGHNT and CDR2 YYREEE (reference sequence). This CDR3 is built from 14 residues. V dropped 4 bases and J dropped 1 base, with 11 bases sitting between them. CDR3 nucleotide sequence: TGTGCCAGCAGCCTACCGGGATGGAACACTGAAGCTTTCTTT. Translation gives CASSLPGWNTEAFF.

The chain joins TRBV7-2 to TRBJ1-2; possible D gene TRBD1, 5 bases. There are 13 residues in the CDR3. V was pared by 5 bases and J by 8 bases, with 15 bases between. Germline values: CDR1 SGHTA, CDR2 FQGNSA. The CDR3 spells CASSPARWGGYTF. The CDR3 DNA sequence: TGTGCCAGCAGCCCAGCGCGGTGGGGGGGCTACACCTTC.

The chain couples TRBV6-4 to TRBJ2-3, with 7 bases aligning to TRBD2. CDR1 is MRHNA and CDR2 is SNTAGT in the germline V gene. There are 15 residues in the CDR3. V gave up 3 bases and J gave up 2 bases; unmatched junction bases: 5. The CDR3 region is CASSDTSVNTDTQYF. In nucleotides, the CDR3 is TGTGCCAGCAGTGATACTAGCGTTAACACAGATACGCAGTATTTT.

Here the CDR3 DNA reads TGTGCCAGCAGCCAAGGACTAGCGGGAGGGTACAATGAGCAGTTCTTC. It is translated as CASSQGLAGGYNEQFF. The V and J genes are TRBV4-2 and TRBJ2-1; 14 nucleotides agree with TRBD2. V gave up 1 base and J gave up 4 bases; unmatched junction bases: 0. The V gene's germline CDR1 is LGHNA and CDR2 YNFKEQ. The CDR3 loop spans 16 amino acids.

The CDR3: CASTGGVNTEAFF. CDR3 in DNA: TGTGCCAGTACCGGCGGGGTGAACACTGAAGCTTTCTTT. The chain couples TRBV19 to TRBJ1-1; no definite D call. Germline loops: CDR1 LNHDA, CDR2 SQIVND (reference sequence). V lost 7 bases, J lost 0 bases, and 9 bases lay in between. The CDR3 has 13 amino acids.

The rearrangement uses TRBV4-1 and TRBJ2-7; D is ambiguous. CDR3 length: 16 amino acids. Trimming left V 1 base short and J 0 bases short, with 13 bases between. CDR1 MGHRA and CDR2 YSYEKL come from the germline V gene. This chain's CDR3 is CASSQGGPPASYEQYF. The CDR3 DNA reads as TGCGCCAGCAGCCAAGGCGGCCCCCCCGCCTCCTACGAGCAGTACTTC.

The CDR3 protein is CASSEGASGSYEQFF. In nucleotides, the CDR3 is TGTGCCAGCAGTGAGGGAGCTAGCGGGAGCTATGAGCAGTTCTTC. The chain has TRBV6-4 and TRBJ2-1, with 10 positions matching TRBD2. The CDR3 runs 15 residues. CDR1 is MRHNA and CDR2 is SNTAGT in the germline V gene. V shed 3 bases and J 8 bases; nucleotides not matched to a gene: 7.